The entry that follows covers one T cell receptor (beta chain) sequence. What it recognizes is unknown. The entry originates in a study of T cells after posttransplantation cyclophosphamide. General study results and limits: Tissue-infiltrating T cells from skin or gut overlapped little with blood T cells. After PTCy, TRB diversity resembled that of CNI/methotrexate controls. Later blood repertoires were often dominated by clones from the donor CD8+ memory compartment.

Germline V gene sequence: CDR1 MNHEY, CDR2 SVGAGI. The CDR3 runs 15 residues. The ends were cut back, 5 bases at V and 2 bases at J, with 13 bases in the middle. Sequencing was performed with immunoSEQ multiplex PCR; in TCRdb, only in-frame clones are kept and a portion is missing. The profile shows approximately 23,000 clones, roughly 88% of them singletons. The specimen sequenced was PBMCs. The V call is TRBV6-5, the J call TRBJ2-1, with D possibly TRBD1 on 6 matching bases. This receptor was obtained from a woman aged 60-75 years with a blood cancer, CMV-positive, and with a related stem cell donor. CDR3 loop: CASSVDRWAYNEQFF. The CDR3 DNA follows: TGTGCCAGCAGTGTAGACAGGTGGGCCTACAATGAGCAGTTCTTC.